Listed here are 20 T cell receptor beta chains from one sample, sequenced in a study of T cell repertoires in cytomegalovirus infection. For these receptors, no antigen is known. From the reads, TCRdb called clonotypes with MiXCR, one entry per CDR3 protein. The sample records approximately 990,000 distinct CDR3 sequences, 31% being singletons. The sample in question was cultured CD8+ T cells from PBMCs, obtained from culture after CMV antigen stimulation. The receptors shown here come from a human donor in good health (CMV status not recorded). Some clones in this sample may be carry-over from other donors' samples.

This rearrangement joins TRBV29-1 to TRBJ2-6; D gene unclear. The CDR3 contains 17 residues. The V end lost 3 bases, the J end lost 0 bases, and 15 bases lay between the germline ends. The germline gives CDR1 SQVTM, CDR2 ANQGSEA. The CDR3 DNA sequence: TGCAGCGTTGATAACGCTCTCGGCGACTCTGGGGCCAACGTCCTGACTTTC. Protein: CSVDNALGDSGANVLTF.

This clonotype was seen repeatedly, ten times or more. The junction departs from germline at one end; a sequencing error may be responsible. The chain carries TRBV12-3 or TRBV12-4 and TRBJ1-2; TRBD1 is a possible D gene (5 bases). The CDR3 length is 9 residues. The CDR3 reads CASRLRGGF. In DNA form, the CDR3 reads TGTGCCAGCCGACTGAGGGGAGGCTTC.

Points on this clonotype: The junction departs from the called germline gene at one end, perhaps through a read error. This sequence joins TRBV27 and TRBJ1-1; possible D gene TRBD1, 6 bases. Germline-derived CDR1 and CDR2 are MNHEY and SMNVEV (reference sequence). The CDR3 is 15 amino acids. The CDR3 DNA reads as TGTGCCAGCAGTATATCCGGGACACCGAACACTGAAGCTTTCTTT. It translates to CASSISGTPNTEAFF.

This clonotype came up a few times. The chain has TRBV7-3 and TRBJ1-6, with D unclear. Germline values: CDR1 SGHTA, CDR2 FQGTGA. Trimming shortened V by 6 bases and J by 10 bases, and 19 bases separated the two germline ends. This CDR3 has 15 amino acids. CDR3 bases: TGTGCCAGCAGTGTAGAGGCGGGGTGGGGATCACCCCTCCACTTT. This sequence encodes CASSVEAGWGSPLHF.

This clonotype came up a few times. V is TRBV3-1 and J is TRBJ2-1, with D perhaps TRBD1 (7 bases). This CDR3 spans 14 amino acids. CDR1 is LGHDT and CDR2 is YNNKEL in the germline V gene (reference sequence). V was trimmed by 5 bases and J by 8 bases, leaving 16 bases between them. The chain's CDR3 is CASSSRQGGDEQFF. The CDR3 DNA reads TGTGCCAGCAGCTCCCGACAGGGAGGCGATGAGCAGTTCTTC.

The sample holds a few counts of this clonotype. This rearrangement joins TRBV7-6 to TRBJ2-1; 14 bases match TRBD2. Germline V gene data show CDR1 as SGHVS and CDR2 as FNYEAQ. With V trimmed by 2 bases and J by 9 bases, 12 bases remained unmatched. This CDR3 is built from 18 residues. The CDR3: CASSLRARLAGGLGEQFF. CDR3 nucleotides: TGTGCCAGCAGCTTAAGGGCGAGACTAGCGGGGGGGCTGGGTGAGCAGTTCTTC.

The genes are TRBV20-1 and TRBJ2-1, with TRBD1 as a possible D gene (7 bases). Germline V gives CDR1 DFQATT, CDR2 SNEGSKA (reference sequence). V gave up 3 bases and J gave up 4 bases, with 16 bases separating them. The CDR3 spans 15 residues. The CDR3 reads CSARPQGGSYNEQFF. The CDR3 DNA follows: TGCAGTGCTAGGCCCCAGGGGGGTTCATACAATGAGCAGTTCTTC.

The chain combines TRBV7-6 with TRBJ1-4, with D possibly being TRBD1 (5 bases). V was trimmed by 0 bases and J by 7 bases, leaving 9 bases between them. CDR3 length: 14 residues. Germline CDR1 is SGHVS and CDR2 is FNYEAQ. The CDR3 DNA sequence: TGTGCCAGCAGCTTAGCCGGGGGGAGTGAAAAACTGTTTTTT. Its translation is CASSLAGGSEKLFF.

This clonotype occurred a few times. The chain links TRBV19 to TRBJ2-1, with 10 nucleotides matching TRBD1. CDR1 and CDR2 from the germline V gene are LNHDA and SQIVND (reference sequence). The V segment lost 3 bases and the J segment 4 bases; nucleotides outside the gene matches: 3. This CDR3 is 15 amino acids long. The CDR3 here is CASSIPGQGYNEQFF. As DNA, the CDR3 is TGTGCCAGTAGTATCCCGGGACAGGGGTACAATGAGCAGTTCTTC.

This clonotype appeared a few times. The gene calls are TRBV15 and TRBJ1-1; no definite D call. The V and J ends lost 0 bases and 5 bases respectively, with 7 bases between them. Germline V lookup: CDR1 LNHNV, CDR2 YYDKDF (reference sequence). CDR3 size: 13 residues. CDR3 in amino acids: CATSRDPKTEAFF. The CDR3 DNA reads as TGTGCCACCAGCAGAGATCCGAAGACTGAAGCTTTCTTT.

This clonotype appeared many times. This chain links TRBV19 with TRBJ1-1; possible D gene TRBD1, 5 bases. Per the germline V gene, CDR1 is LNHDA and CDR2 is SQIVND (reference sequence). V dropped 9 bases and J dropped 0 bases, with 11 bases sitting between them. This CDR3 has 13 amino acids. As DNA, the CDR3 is TGTGCCAGCAGCCCGGGACTGAACACTGAAGCTTTCTTT. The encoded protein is CASSPGLNTEAFF.

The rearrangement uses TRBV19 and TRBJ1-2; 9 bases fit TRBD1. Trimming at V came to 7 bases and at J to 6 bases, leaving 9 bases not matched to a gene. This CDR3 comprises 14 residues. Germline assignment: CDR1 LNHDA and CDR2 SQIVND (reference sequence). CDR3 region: CASTYYRGQDGYTF. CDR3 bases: TGTGCCAGTACCTATTACAGGGGGCAGGATGGCTACACCTTC.

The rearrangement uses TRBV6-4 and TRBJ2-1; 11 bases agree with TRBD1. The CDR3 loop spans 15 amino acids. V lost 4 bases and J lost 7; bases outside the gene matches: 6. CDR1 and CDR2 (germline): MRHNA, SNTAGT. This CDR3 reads CASSVIGTGGNEQFF. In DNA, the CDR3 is TGTGCCAGCAGTGTTATCGGGACAGGGGGGAATGAGCAGTTCTTC.

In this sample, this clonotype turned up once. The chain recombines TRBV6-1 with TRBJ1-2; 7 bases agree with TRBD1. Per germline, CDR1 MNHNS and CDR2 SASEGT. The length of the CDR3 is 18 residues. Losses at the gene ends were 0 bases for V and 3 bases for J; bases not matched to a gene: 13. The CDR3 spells CASSEALTVTGMDYGYTF. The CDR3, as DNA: TGTGCCAGCAGTGAAGCTTTAACCGTGACAGGGATGGACTATGGCTACACCTTC.

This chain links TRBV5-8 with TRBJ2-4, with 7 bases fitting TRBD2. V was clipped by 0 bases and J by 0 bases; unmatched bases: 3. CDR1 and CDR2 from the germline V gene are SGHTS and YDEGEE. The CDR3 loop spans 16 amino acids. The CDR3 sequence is CASSLGGGLAKNIQYF. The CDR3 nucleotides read TGTGCCAGCAGCTTGGGGGGGGGACTAGCCAAAAACATTCAGTACTTC.

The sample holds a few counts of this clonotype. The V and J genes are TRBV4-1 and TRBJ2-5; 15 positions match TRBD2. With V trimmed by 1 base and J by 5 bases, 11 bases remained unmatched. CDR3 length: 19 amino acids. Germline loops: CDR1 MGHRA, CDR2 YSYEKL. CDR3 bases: TGCGCCAGCAGCCAAGGAGGGACTAGCGGGGGGCCAGGAATGGAGACCCAGTACTTC. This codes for CASSQGGTSGGPGMETQYF.

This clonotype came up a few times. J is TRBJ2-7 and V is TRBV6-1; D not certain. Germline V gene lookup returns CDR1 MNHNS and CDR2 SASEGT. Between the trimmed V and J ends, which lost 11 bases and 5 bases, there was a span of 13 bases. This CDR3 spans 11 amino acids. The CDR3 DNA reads TGTGCCTCCTCCCGGCCCAACGAGCAGTACTTC. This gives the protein CASSRPNEQYF.

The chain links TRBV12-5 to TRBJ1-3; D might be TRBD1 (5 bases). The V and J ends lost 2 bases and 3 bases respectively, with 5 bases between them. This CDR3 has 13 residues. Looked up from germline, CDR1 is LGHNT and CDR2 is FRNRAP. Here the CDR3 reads CASGLQGGNTIYF. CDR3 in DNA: TGTGCTAGTGGTTTGCAGGGTGGAAACACCATATATTTT.

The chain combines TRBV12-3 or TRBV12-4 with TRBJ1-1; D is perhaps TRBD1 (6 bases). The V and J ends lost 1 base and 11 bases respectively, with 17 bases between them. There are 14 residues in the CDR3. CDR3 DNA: TGTGCCAGCAGTTTAGAAGCAGGGGATAAGGGGGCTTTCTTT. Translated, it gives CASSLEAGDKGAFF.

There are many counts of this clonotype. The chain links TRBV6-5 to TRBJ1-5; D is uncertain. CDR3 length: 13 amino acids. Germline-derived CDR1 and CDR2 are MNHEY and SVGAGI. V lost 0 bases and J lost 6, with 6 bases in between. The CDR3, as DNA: TGTGCCAGCAGTTACTCAACGGGTCAGCCCCAGCATTTT. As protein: CASSYSTGQPQHF.